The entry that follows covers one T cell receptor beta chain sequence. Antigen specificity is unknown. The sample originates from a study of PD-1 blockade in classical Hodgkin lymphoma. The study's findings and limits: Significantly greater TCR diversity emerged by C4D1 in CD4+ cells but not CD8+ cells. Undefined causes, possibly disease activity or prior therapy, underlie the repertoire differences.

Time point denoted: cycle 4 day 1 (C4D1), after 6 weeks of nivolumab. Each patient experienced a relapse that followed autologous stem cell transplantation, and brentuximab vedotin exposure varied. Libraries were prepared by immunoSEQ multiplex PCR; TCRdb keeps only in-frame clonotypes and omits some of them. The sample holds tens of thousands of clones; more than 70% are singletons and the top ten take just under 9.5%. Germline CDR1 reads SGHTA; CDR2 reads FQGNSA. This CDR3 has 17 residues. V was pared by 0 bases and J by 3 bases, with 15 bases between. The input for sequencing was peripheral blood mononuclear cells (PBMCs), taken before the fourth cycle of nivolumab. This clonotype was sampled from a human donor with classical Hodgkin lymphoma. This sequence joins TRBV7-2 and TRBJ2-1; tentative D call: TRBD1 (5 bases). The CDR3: CASSLAPQGQYYNEQFF. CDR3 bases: TGTGCCAGCAGCTTAGCGCCCCAGGGCCAATACTACAATGAGCAGTTCTTC.